The rows below give T cell receptor beta chains drawn from one sample of a study of blood T cell repertoires in COVID-19. Generated by immunoSEQ multiplex PCR, the TCRdb table keeps only in-frame clones and is missing some. The table lists approximately 280,000 clones, more than 80% of them singletons, with 6.5% to 8% in the top ten. Sequencing input: peripheral blood. These receptors originate from a woman in her twenties or thirties with COVID-19, enrolled during active disease. CDR3s include the opening cysteine and the closing phenylalanine or tryptophan. The order of the fields is CDR3 DNA, CDR3 protein, D gene, V gene, J gene, clone size. The D gene is left open where the match is weak. Clone size is given for some rows only: seen once, a few or many times, or a class if the clone is expanded.

CDR3 DNA: TGCGCCAGCAGCTGGGGACTCCTCCTCTACAATGAGCAGTTCTTC; CDR3 protein: CASSWGLLLYNEQFF; D gene: .; V gene: TRBV5-1; J gene: TRBJ2-1; clone size: .
CDR3 DNA: TGTGCCACCAGCAGAGATTCAGGAGGTAACAATGAGCAGTTCTTC; CDR3 protein: CATSRDSGGNNEQFF; D gene: .; V gene: TRBV15; J gene: TRBJ2-1; clone size: .
CDR3 DNA: TGTGCCAGCAGCGTTCGGGGGGACTCGGGGCACCCAAGCGGGGATGAGCAGTTCTTC; CDR3 protein: CASSVRGDSGHPSGDEQFF; D gene: TRBD2; V gene: TRBV9; J gene: TRBJ2-1; clone size: .
CDR3 DNA: TGTGCCAGCTCTGAGGGATCCTACGAGCAGTACTTC; CDR3 protein: CASSEGSYEQYF; D gene: .; V gene: TRBV18; J gene: TRBJ2-7; clone size: .
CDR3 DNA: TGTGCCAGCATGGCCCGGGACAGCTCCTACGAGCAGTACTTC; CDR3 protein: CASMARDSSYEQYF; D gene: TRBD1; V gene: TRBV2; J gene: TRBJ2-7; clone size: .
CDR3 DNA: TGTGCCAGCAGCGTAGGGGGAGGGTTAGGGGAGACCCAGTACTTC; CDR3 protein: CASSVGGGLGETQYF; D gene: TRBD2; V gene: TRBV9; J gene: TRBJ2-5; clone size: .
CDR3 DNA: TGCAGCGCAGAGGGGGAGACCACTGAAGCTTTCTTT; CDR3 protein: CSAEGETTEAFF; D gene: .; V gene: TRBV29-1; J gene: TRBJ1-1; clone size: .
CDR3 DNA: TGTGCCAGCAGTTACGGTAGCGGGTCAAGCACAGATACGCAGTATTTT; CDR3 protein: CASSYGSGSSTDTQYF; D gene: TRBD2; V gene: TRBV6-5; J gene: TRBJ2-3; clone size: .
CDR3 DNA: TGCGCCAGCAGCCCCGGGACAGGGAACACCGGGGAGCTGTTTTTT; CDR3 protein: CASSPGTGNTGELFF; D gene: TRBD1; V gene: TRBV5-1; J gene: TRBJ2-2; clone size: .
CDR3 DNA: TGTGCCAGCAGCCTGGGGGCACAGGGGGCAAATGAAAAACTGTTTTTT; CDR3 protein: CASSLGAQGANEKLFF; D gene: TRBD1; V gene: TRBV5-4; J gene: TRBJ1-4; clone size: .
CDR3 DNA: TGTGCCAGCAGCTTAGAGGCAGGGGTGTACGAGCAGTACTTC; CDR3 protein: CASSLEAGVYEQYF; D gene: .; V gene: TRBV11-1; J gene: TRBJ2-7; clone size: .
CDR3 DNA: TGTGCCAGCAGCTTGGGAGGTGAGGCCAAAAACATTCAGTACTTC; CDR3 protein: CASSLGGEAKNIQYF; D gene: .; V gene: TRBV5-4; J gene: TRBJ2-4; clone size: once
CDR3 DNA: TGCGCCAGCAGCTCGCGTCCCGGACAGGATAATAGCAATCAGCCCCAGCATTTT; CDR3 protein: CASSSRPGQDNSNQPQHF; D gene: TRBD1; V gene: TRBV5-1; J gene: TRBJ1-5; clone size: .
CDR3 DNA: TGTGCCAGCAGTGGGGACAGGGGGCTAAGATGGGAGCTGTTTTTT; CDR3 protein: CASSGDRGLRWELFF; D gene: TRBD1; V gene: TRBV11-2; J gene: TRBJ2-2; clone size: .
CDR3 DNA: TGTGCCAGCAGCTCCTCCGGTTTGCGAGAGACCCAGTACTTC; CDR3 protein: CASSSSGLRETQYF; D gene: .; V gene: TRBV13; J gene: TRBJ2-5; clone size: .
CDR3 DNA: TGCGCCAGCAGCCTGACGGACAGGGCGGGAGGCTACACCTTC; CDR3 protein: CASSLTDRAGGYTF; D gene: TRBD1; V gene: TRBV5-1; J gene: TRBJ1-2; clone size: .
CDR3 DNA: TGTGCCAGCAGTTTGACAGGGGGGACCATGGGTGAAAAACTGTTTTTT; CDR3 protein: CASSLTGGTMGEKLFF; D gene: TRBD1; V gene: TRBV28; J gene: TRBJ1-4; clone size: .
CDR3 DNA: TGCAGTGCTAGTCCACAGGGAACCGGGGCCAACGTCCTGACTTTC; CDR3 protein: CSASPQGTGANVLTF; D gene: .; V gene: TRBV20-1; J gene: TRBJ2-6; clone size: .
CDR3 DNA: TGCGCCAGCAGCTTGGACTCTTCCGCCCTTCTCTACGAGCAGTACTTC; CDR3 protein: CASSLDSSALLYEQYF; D gene: .; V gene: TRBV5-1; J gene: TRBJ2-7; clone size: few
CDR3 DNA: TGTGCCAGCAGCTTGAACAGGGGGACCACTAGCACAGATACGCAGTATTTT; CDR3 protein: CASSLNRGTTSTDTQYF; D gene: TRBD1; V gene: TRBV5-4; J gene: TRBJ2-3; clone size: .
CDR3 DNA: TGTGCCAGCAGCTCAGGACTAGCGGACTCCTACGAGCAGTACTTC; CDR3 protein: CASSSGLADSYEQYF; D gene: TRBD2; V gene: TRBV7-8; J gene: TRBJ2-7; clone size: .
CDR3 DNA: TGTGCCAGCAGCCAAGGGGTCAGGCTCGAAGGCACAGATACGCAGTATTTT; CDR3 protein: CASSQGVRLEGTDTQYF; D gene: .; V gene: TRBV3-1/TRBV3-2; J gene: TRBJ2-3; clone size: .
CDR3 DNA: TGCAGCGTTGAAGTGGGTTGGACAGTTTTGAACACTGAAGCTTTCTTT; CDR3 protein: CSVEVGWTVLNTEAFF; D gene: .; V gene: TRBV29-1; J gene: TRBJ1-1; clone size: .
CDR3 DNA: TGTGCCAGCAGCTTGGTTACAGGGACCACAGATACGCAGTATTTT; CDR3 protein: CASSLVTGTTDTQYF; D gene: .; V gene: TRBV5-6; J gene: TRBJ2-3; clone size: .
CDR3 DNA: TGTGCCAGCAACCAGGATTTCAATGAAAAACTGTTTTTT; CDR3 protein: CASNQDFNEKLFF; D gene: .; V gene: TRBV25-1; J gene: TRBJ1-4; clone size: once
CDR3 DNA: TGTGCCAGCAGCTTAGTCGGTTGGAGCAATCAGCCCCAGCATTTT; CDR3 protein: CASSLVGWSNQPQHF; D gene: .; V gene: TRBV7-2; J gene: TRBJ1-5; clone size: .
CDR3 DNA: TGTGCCAGTAGAAGCCAGGGGGCTGGGGCCAACGTCCTGACTTTC; CDR3 protein: CASRSQGAGANVLTF; D gene: TRBD1; V gene: TRBV19; J gene: TRBJ2-6; clone size: .
CDR3 DNA: TGTGCCAGCAGCTTTAGTCCTAGCGGGAGTAATGAGCAGTTCTTC; CDR3 protein: CASSFSPSGSNEQFF; D gene: TRBD2; V gene: TRBV7-2; J gene: TRBJ2-1; clone size: .
CDR3 DNA: TGTGCCAGCAGCCACGAGCCCGGGAAGAACACCGGGGAGCTGTTTTTT; CDR3 protein: CASSHEPGKNTGELFF; D gene: .; V gene: TRBV5-4; J gene: TRBJ2-2; clone size: .
CDR3 DNA: TGTGCCAGTAGTGGCCGGGACAGGGGTATTAGCAATCAGCCCCAGCATTTT; CDR3 protein: CASSGRDRGISNQPQHF; D gene: TRBD1; V gene: TRBV19; J gene: TRBJ1-5; clone size: .
CDR3 DNA: TGTGCCAGCAGTTCCCTAGGAGGGGCCTACGAGCAGTACTTC; CDR3 protein: CASSSLGGAYEQYF; D gene: .; V gene: TRBV27; J gene: TRBJ2-7; clone size: .
CDR3 DNA: TGTGCCAGCAGTGACGGGAATCAGCCCCAGCATTTT; CDR3 protein: CASSDGNQPQHF; D gene: .; V gene: TRBV28; J gene: TRBJ1-5; clone size: .
CDR3 DNA: TGTGCCAGCAGCCAAGAAGGCGGGAGGTACGAGACCCAGTACTTC; CDR3 protein: CASSQEGGRYETQYF; D gene: TRBD2; V gene: TRBV3-1/TRBV3-2; J gene: TRBJ2-5; clone size: .
CDR3 DNA: TGTGCCAGCAGCCGAGGACTAGCGGGAGCCTTTGAGCAGTTCTTC; CDR3 protein: CASSRGLAGAFEQFF; D gene: TRBD2; V gene: TRBV2; J gene: TRBJ2-1; clone size: .
CDR3 DNA: TGTGCCAGCAGCTTCGGACAGGGGGCGGGTCAGCCCCAGCATTTT; CDR3 protein: CASSFGQGAGQPQHF; D gene: TRBD1; V gene: TRBV7-6; J gene: TRBJ1-5; clone size: .
CDR3 DNA: TGTGCCAGCAGCCCAAGTGGACTAGCGGGCTACGAGCAGTACTTC; CDR3 protein: CASSPSGLAGYEQYF; D gene: TRBD2; V gene: TRBV28; J gene: TRBJ2-7; clone size: .
CDR3 DNA: TGTGCCAGCAGGATCGGACTAGCGGGAGGGCCGAGAAATACGCAGTATTTT; CDR3 protein: CASRIGLAGGPRNTQYF; D gene: TRBD2; V gene: TRBV2; J gene: TRBJ2-3; clone size: .
CDR3 DNA: TGTGCCAGCAGCGTAGCAGGGGGTGGAAACACCATATATTTT; CDR3 protein: CASSVAGGGNTIYF; D gene: TRBD1; V gene: TRBV9; J gene: TRBJ1-3; clone size: .
CDR3 DNA: TGCGCCAGCAGCTTCGGGACTAGCCGCACAGATACGCAGTATTTT; CDR3 protein: CASSFGTSRTDTQYF; D gene: TRBD2; V gene: TRBV5-1; J gene: TRBJ2-3; clone size: .
CDR3 DNA: TGTGCCAGCAGTTACGGAGACAGGGGTTTCTACGAGCAGTACTTC; CDR3 protein: CASSYGDRGFYEQYF; D gene: TRBD1; V gene: TRBV6-5; J gene: TRBJ2-7; clone size: .
CDR3 DNA: TGTGCCAGCAGTTTTGGGGAGGTTAGTTACGAGCAGTACTTC; CDR3 protein: CASSFGEVSYEQYF; D gene: .; V gene: TRBV28; J gene: TRBJ2-7; clone size: .
CDR3 DNA: TGTGCCAGCAGCCTTAACCTCCCTCGGGGCACCGGGGAGCTGTTTTTT; CDR3 protein: CASSLNLPRGTGELFF; D gene: .; V gene: TRBV14; J gene: TRBJ2-2; clone size: .
CDR3 DNA: TGTGCCAGCAGCCCCGACAGGTATGGCTACACCTTC; CDR3 protein: CASSPDRYGYTF; D gene: .; V gene: TRBV28; J gene: TRBJ1-2; clone size: .
CDR3 DNA: TGTGCCAGCAGCTTATATGCGGGACAGGGGGCTAACGAGCAGTACTTC; CDR3 protein: CASSLYAGQGANEQYF; D gene: TRBD1; V gene: TRBV7-9; J gene: TRBJ2-7; clone size: .
CDR3 DNA: TGTGCCTGGAGTAGCGCTAGCGGCACAGATACGCAGTATTTT; CDR3 protein: CAWSSASGTDTQYF; D gene: .; V gene: TRBV30; J gene: TRBJ2-3; clone size: .
CDR3 DNA: TGCGCCAGCAGCTGGGGGACAGGGGCAGGGGATGAGCAGTTCTTC; CDR3 protein: CASSWGTGAGDEQFF; D gene: TRBD1; V gene: TRBV5-1; J gene: TRBJ2-1; clone size: .
CDR3 DNA: TGTGCCAGCAGTTACTCGAGCGGATTAAGCTCCTACGAGCAGTACTTC; CDR3 protein: CASSYSSGLSSYEQYF; D gene: .; V gene: TRBV6-2/TRBV6-3; J gene: TRBJ2-7; clone size: .
CDR3 DNA: TGTGCCAGCACCTCCCTCCTAGGCTACGAGCAGTACTTC; CDR3 protein: CASTSLLGYEQYF; D gene: .; V gene: TRBV2; J gene: TRBJ2-7; clone size: .
CDR3 DNA: TGTGCCAGCAGGAGCGGGACCGGGGGGACCCAGTACTTC; CDR3 protein: CASRSGTGGTQYF; D gene: TRBD2; V gene: TRBV7-8; J gene: TRBJ2-5; clone size: .
CDR3 DNA: TGTGCCAGCAGCCGGACAGGCGAAGATTCACCCCTCCACTTT; CDR3 protein: CASSRTGEDSPLHF; D gene: TRBD1; V gene: TRBV5-4; J gene: TRBJ1-6; clone size: .
CDR3 DNA: TGTGCCAGCAGCTCCCGGTGGGCAGCAAGCACAGATACGCAGTATTTT; CDR3 protein: CASSSRWAASTDTQYF; D gene: .; V gene: TRBV5-6; J gene: TRBJ2-3; clone size: .
CDR3 DNA: TGTGCCAGCATGAACACAGGATCCTCAGAAGCTTTCTTT; CDR3 protein: CASMNTGSSEAFF; D gene: .; V gene: TRBV5-4; J gene: TRBJ1-1; clone size: .